The 29 T cell receptor beta chains below were found in one sample sequenced in a study of lymphopenia after photon versus proton radiotherapy. Produced via immunoSEQ multiplex PCR; TCRdb's table is partial and in-frame only. The profile shows over 40,000 clones, under 95% of them singletons. Source: peripheral blood, taken from a patient treated with photon-based radiotherapy. The receptors were sampled from a woman aged 35 to 49 with cholangiocarcinoma.

The chain links TRBV19 to TRBJ1-2, with TRBD1 identical over 8 bases. J lost 4 bases, V lost 3 bases, and 4 bases had no gene match. Germline-derived CDR1 and CDR2 are LNHDA and SQIVND (reference sequence). The CDR3 is made up of 14 amino acids. The CDR3 bases are TGTGCCAGTAGTATGGGAGACAGGGGCTATGGCTACACCTTC. As protein: CASSMGDRGYGYTF.

The rearrangement joins TRBV14 to TRBJ1-2; D gene uncertain. This CDR3 region has 13 residues. The germline gives CDR1 SGHDN, CDR2 FVKESK. V dropped 4 bases and J dropped 6 bases, with 12 bases sitting between them. The CDR3: CASSPRRTDGYTF. The CDR3 DNA is TGTGCCAGCAGCCCAAGGAGAACGGATGGCTACACCTTC.

This sequence joins TRBV29-1 and TRBJ1-1; 9 bases fit TRBD1. V lost 7 bases and J lost 0; bases outside the gene matches: 6. Germline-derived CDR1 and CDR2 are SQVTM and ANQGSEA. The CDR3 runs 14 residues. CDR3 DNA sequence: TGCAGCGCCTCGACAGGGGGACTGAACACTGAAGCTTTCTTT. It codes for CSASTGGLNTEAFF.

The V call is TRBV6-1, the J call TRBJ2-1; either TRBD1 or TRBD2 may fit D (5 bases each). Germline CDR1 is MNHNS and CDR2 is SASEGT. V was trimmed by 4 bases and J by 5 bases, leaving 15 bases between them. The CDR3 loop spans 15 amino acids. The CDR3 loop is CASSGRDVGHNEQFF. In DNA, the CDR3 is TGTGCCAGCAGTGGACGGGACGTCGGCCACAATGAGCAGTTCTTC.

As DNA, the CDR3 is TGTGCCAGCAGTTTGACAGGCGGATACCTTAATTCACCCCTCCACTTT. Its translation is CASSLTGGYLNSPLHF. The chain joins TRBV27 to TRBJ1-6; D might be TRBD1 (6 bases). This CDR3 has 16 amino acids. Germline loops: CDR1 MNHEY, CDR2 SMNVEV (reference sequence). Trimming shortened V by 3 bases and J by 6 bases, and 15 bases separated the two germline ends.

This sequence joins TRBV6-1 and TRBJ2-4; no clear D gene. Germline V gene data show CDR1 as MNHNS and CDR2 as SASEGT. The CDR3 extends over 14 amino acids. Trimming removed 7 bases at V and 0 bases at J, with 10 bases between. The CDR3 nucleotides read TGTGCCAGCACCATACTCGGAGCCAAAAACATTCAGTACTTC. It translates to CASTILGAKNIQYF.

A remark on this clone: This sample includes further DNA sequences coding for the same CDR3. The rearrangement joins TRBV18 to TRBJ1-1; 7 bases match TRBD1. Losses at the gene ends were 2 bases for V and 1 base for J; bases not matched to a gene: 1. Germline lookup yields CDR1 KGHSH and CDR2 LQKENI. The CDR3 has 14 residues. CDR3 in amino acids: CASSPTGANTEAFF. The CDR3 nucleotides are TGTGCCAGCTCACCAACAGGGGCGAACACTGAAGCTTTCTTT.

The chain employs TRBV27 and TRBJ2-1; TRBD2 matches at 7 bases. Trimming took 3 bases from V and 1 from J; bases not matched to a gene: 6. Germline lookup yields CDR1 MNHEY and CDR2 SMNVEV (reference sequence). This CDR3 spans 16 amino acids. CDR3 residues: CASSFSAGESYNEQFF. The CDR3 DNA reads as TGTGCCAGCAGTTTCTCTGCGGGAGAGTCCTACAATGAGCAGTTCTTC.

The chain couples TRBV9 to TRBJ2-3; D remains unclear. With 4 bases removed from V and 2 bases from J, the gap between germline ends came to 8 bases. The germline gives CDR1 SGDLS, CDR2 YYNGEE. This CDR3 is 13 amino acids long. In DNA form, the CDR3 reads TGTGCCAGCAGCCTTATTACCACAGATACGCAGTATTTT. This encodes CASSLITTDTQYF. The variable domain in full, completed from reference TRBV9 and TRBJ2-3, reads DSGVTQTPKHLITATGQRVTLRCSPRSGDLSVYWYQQSLDQGLQFLIQYYNGEERAKGNILERFSAQQFPDLHSELNLSSLELGDSALYFCASSLITTDTQYFGPGTRLTVL.

The CDR3 spells CASSEGTGGYYEQYF. DNA of the CDR3: TGCGCCAGCAGTGAAGGGACAGGGGGTTACTACGAGCAGTACTTC. The gene calls are TRBV10-1 and TRBJ2-7; TRBD1 matches 11 bases. Germline V lookup: CDR1 WNHNN, CDR2 SYGVQD (reference sequence). The CDR3 consists of 15 residues. Trimming took 3 bases from V and 3 from J; bases not matched to a gene: 4.

The chain carries TRBV10-2 and TRBJ1-3, with D uncertain. CDR3 length equals 12 residues. Trimming stripped 4 bases from V and 9 bases from J, with 10 bases between. In germline, CDR1 is WSHSY, CDR2 SAAADI. The CDR3: CASSGSTITIYF. The CDR3 nucleotides are TGCGCCAGCAGTGGCAGCACGATCACCATATATTTT.

The chain links TRBV28 to TRBJ2-3, with 11 positions matching TRBD2. Germline CDR1 and CDR2: MDHEN and SYDVKM. With V trimmed by 11 bases and J by 5 bases, 12 bases remained unmatched. The CDR3 runs 15 residues. The DNA of the CDR3 is TGTGCCGCTCTGGGGCTAGCGGGAGGAATAGATACGCAGTATTTT. Amino acid sequence: CAALGLAGGIDTQYF.

This clone was detected a few times. The CDR3, as DNA: TGTGCCAGCAGCGGAGGGACAGGGGACTCTCTCTACGAGCAGTACTTC. Translated: CASSGGTGDSLYEQYF. The rearrangement joins TRBV9 to TRBJ2-7, with 10 bases identical to TRBD1. Unmatched junction bases numbered 9, after V lost 3 bases and J lost 3 bases. Germline CDR1 SGDLS, CDR2 YYNGEE. The CDR3 has 16 residues. The full variable domain, completed using reference TRBV9 and TRBJ2-7, is DSGVTQTPKHLITATGQRVTLRCSPRSGDLSVYWYQQSLDQGLQFLIQYYNGEERAKGNILERFSAQQFPDLHSELNLSSLELGDSALYFCASSGGTGDSLYEQYFGPGTRLTVT.

The V and J genes are TRBV9 and TRBJ2-1; tentatively, D is TRBD1 (6 bases). Trimming took off 4 bases at V and 6 bases at J, with 17 bases between the two ends. The germline gives CDR1 SGDLS, CDR2 YYNGEE. The length of the CDR3 is 15 residues. CDR3 loop: CASSSRQVSSNEQFF. CDR3 nucleotides: TGTGCCAGCAGCTCCCGACAGGTTAGTAGCAATGAGCAGTTCTTC.

The chain recombines TRBV28 with TRBJ1-3, with a tentative D call TRBD1 (5 bases). This CDR3 has 15 residues. V lost 8 bases to trimming and J lost 0 bases, with 14 bases between them. Germline-derived CDR1 and CDR2 are MDHEN and SYDVKM. The CDR3 bases are TGTGCCAGCTGTCGGGTGGGGCCCTCTGGAAACACCATATATTTT. This sequence encodes CASCRVGPSGNTIYF.

V is TRBV7-2 and J is TRBJ2-1; 10 bases agree with TRBD2. V lost 0 bases, J lost 4 bases, and 6 bases stayed unmatched. This CDR3 spans 17 amino acids. CDR1 is SGHTA, CDR2 FQGNSA, per germline. The CDR3, as DNA: TGTGCCAGCAGCTTAGCGAAAGCGGGGGGGGTGTACAATGAGCAGTTCTTC. It translates to CASSLAKAGGVYNEQFF.

The V and J genes are TRBV7-9 and TRBJ2-6; D gene unclear. Germline V gives CDR1 SEHNR, CDR2 FQNEAQ (reference sequence). CDR3 size: 14 residues. Trimming stripped 3 bases from V and 0 bases from J, with 3 bases between. The CDR3 bases are TGTGCCAGCAGCTTCGGCTCTGGGGCCAACGTCCTGACTTTC. Its translation is CASSFGSGANVLTF.

The chain has TRBV9 and TRBJ1-1, with a tentative D call TRBD1 (5 bases). The CDR3 is 15 amino acids. Trimming took 1 base from V and 4 from J, leaving 14 bases between them. Per germline, CDR1 SGDLS and CDR2 YYNGEE. CDR3: CASSVKGVGSTEAFF. The DNA for the CDR3 is TGTGCCAGCAGCGTAAAAGGGGTGGGGAGCACTGAAGCTTTCTTT.

A few counts support this clone. The chain joins TRBV7-9 to TRBJ2-5; tentative D call: TRBD2 (6 bases). The CDR3 runs to 17 residues. Per the germline V gene, CDR1 is SEHNR and CDR2 is FQNEAQ (reference sequence). V gave up 3 bases and J gave up 5 bases, with 22 bases separating them. The CDR3 coding sequence is TGTGCCAGCAGCTTCCCGGGACTGAGCCGCGAAGGTGAGACCCAGTACTTC. This gives the protein CASSFPGLSREGETQYF.

The rearrangement joins TRBV28 to TRBJ2-1; D possibly corresponds to TRBD1 (5 bases). The CDR3 sequence is 14 residues long. Germline V gene sequence: CDR1 MDHEN, CDR2 SYDVKM. Trimming took off 3 bases at V and 8 bases at J, with 14 bases between the two ends. The CDR3 DNA follows: TGTGCCAGCAGTTTTTATTCCAGGGCGCATGAGCAGTTCTTC. The encoded protein is CASSFYSRAHEQFF.

The chain carries TRBV27 and TRBJ1-5; 8 bases align to TRBD1. Germline assignment: CDR1 MNHEY and CDR2 SMNVEV (reference sequence). The CDR3 totals 15 residues. With 8 bases clipped from V and 0 bases from J, the junction kept 6 bases outside the gene matches. This chain's CDR3 is CASGEGQVSNQPQHF. The CDR3 coding sequence is TGTGCCAGCGGTGAGGGACAGGTTAGCAATCAGCCCCAGCATTTT.

The J gene is TRBJ2-5, the V gene TRBV5-1; the D gene is possibly TRBD1 (6 bases). V lost 1 base to trimming and J lost 3 bases, with 16 bases between them. CDR1 and CDR2 (germline): SGHRS, YFSETQ. This CDR3 contains 16 residues. CDR3 protein: CASSLSVRGQEETQYF. DNA of the CDR3: TGCGCCAGCAGCTTGAGTGTTCGGGGACAAGAAGAGACCCAGTACTTC.

V usage is TRBV28 and J usage is TRBJ2-5; TRBD2 agrees at 8 bases. The CDR3 loop spans 15 amino acids. CDR1 is MDHEN and CDR2 is SYDVKM in the germline V gene. The junction had 10 bases not matched to a gene; V was cut back by 5 bases and J by 5 bases. The CDR3 reads CASSPQLAGLETQYF. As DNA, the CDR3 is TGTGCCAGCAGTCCCCAGCTAGCGGGTCTGGAGACCCAGTACTTC. Full variable domain (rest looked up from reference TRBV28 and TRBJ2-5): DVKVTQSSRYLVKRTGEKVFLECVQDMDHENMFWYRQDPGLGLRLIYFSYDVKMKEKGDIPEGYSVSREKKERFSLILESASTNQTSMYLCASSPQLAGLETQYFGPGTRLLVL.

This rearrangement joins TRBV7-9 to TRBJ2-1; weak D call: TRBD1 (5 bases). The CDR3 is made up of 12 amino acids. With 8 bases removed from V and 7 bases from J, the gap between germline ends came to 12 bases. The germline V gene encodes CDR1 SEHNR and CDR2 FQNEAQ (reference sequence). The CDR3 spells CASGVTVNEQFF. The CDR3 bases are TGTGCCAGCGGGGTGACAGTGAATGAGCAGTTCTTC.

DNA of the CDR3: TGTGCCAGCAGCTCCCTCGCCCGGGACCTTTCAGCCTTTTCGGGCTACACCTTC. Translated: CASSSLARDLSAFSGYTF. The chain combines TRBV7-2 with TRBJ1-2; maybe TRBD1 (5 bases). Trimming removed 4 bases at V and 8 bases at J, with 29 bases between. Per the germline V gene, CDR1 is SGHTA and CDR2 is FQGNSA. This CDR3 spans 18 amino acids.

This sequence joins TRBV6-5 and TRBJ2-2; D might be TRBD2 (6 bases). Germline CDR1 reads MNHEY; CDR2 reads SVGAGI. V shed 0 bases and J shed 6 bases, with 14 bases lying between them. The CDR3 runs to 16 residues. In nucleotides, the CDR3 is TGTGCCAGCAGTTACTCCGGGGGATGGAGAGCCGGGGAGCTGTTTTTT. Amino acids: CASSYSGGWRAGELFF.

The chain is built from TRBV7-9 and TRBJ2-5, with 7 nucleotides matching TRBD1. The CDR3 contains 13 residues. Germline V gene sequence: CDR1 SEHNR, CDR2 FQNEAQ (reference sequence). With 5 bases clipped from V and 5 bases from J, the junction kept 5 bases outside the gene matches. The CDR3 protein is CASSTQGQETQYF. CDR3 bases: TGTGCCAGCAGCACACAGGGGCAGGAGACCCAGTACTTC.

The rearrangement joins TRBV18 to TRBJ2-1; TRBD2 is a possible D gene (7 bases). The germline V and J ends were trimmed by 3 bases and 7 bases, with 10 bases remaining between them. This CDR3 comprises 13 residues. Germline V gene lookup returns CDR1 KGHSH and CDR2 LQKENI. The CDR3 coding sequence is TGTGCCAGCTCACCGGGGGGGCGGAATGAGCAGTTCTTC. Translated, it gives CASSPGGRNEQFF.

The V and J genes are TRBV6-1 and TRBJ2-7; 10 positions match TRBD1. Germline V gene sequence: CDR1 MNHNS, CDR2 SASEGT. V lost 7 bases, J lost 3 bases, and 3 bases stayed unmatched. The CDR3 length is 13 residues. The CDR3 region has the DNA TGTGCCAGCAAGGGACAGGGGTTCTACGAGCAGTACTTC. Amino acids: CASKGQGFYEQYF.